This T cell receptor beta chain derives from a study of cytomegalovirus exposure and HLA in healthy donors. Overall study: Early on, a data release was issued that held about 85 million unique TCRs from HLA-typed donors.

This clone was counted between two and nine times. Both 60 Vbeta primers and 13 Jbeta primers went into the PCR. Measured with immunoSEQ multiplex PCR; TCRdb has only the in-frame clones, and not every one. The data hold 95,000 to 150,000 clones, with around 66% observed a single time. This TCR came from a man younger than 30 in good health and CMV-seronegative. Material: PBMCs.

The CDR3 loop is CASSLGGSPYEQYF. CDR3 nucleotide sequence: TGTGCCAGCTCCCTGGGCGGGTCTCCCTACGAGCAGTACTTC. The chain combines TRBV27 with TRBJ2-7; TRBD2 might be the D (5 bases). Germline-derived CDR1 and CDR2 are MNHEY and SMNVEV (reference sequence). With 8 bases removed from V and 2 bases from J, the gap between germline ends came to 16 bases. The CDR3 consists of 14 residues.